One and the same sample provided the 17 T cell receptor beta chains below, sequenced in a study of cytomegalovirus exposure and HLA in healthy donors. Both 60 Vbeta primers and 13 Jbeta primers went into the PCR. Clones were read by immunoSEQ multiplex PCR, and TCRdb kept only the in-frame ones, dropping some. The sample consists of some 130,000 clones, 65% to 70% of them appearing once. The specimen was PBMCs. The source of these receptors is a human donor in good health.

The chain combines TRBV5-1 with TRBJ1-1; a weak D match, TRBD1 (6 bases). CDR3 length: 14 residues. V lost 2 bases, J lost 5 bases, and 13 bases lay in between. Germline CDR1 reads SGHRS; CDR2 reads YFSETQ. For the CDR3, the DNA is TGCGCCAGCAGCTTAATGACAGACAGGACTGAAGCTTTCTTT. This codes for CASSLMTDRTEAFF.

In its sample, this clone was seen a few times. This rearrangement joins TRBV5-1 to TRBJ2-7; TRBD1 matches 7 bases. The V segment lost 2 bases and the J segment 5 bases; nucleotides outside the gene matches: 7. The V gene's germline CDR1 is SGHRS and CDR2 YFSETQ. This CDR3 is 14 amino acids long. CDR3 nucleotide sequence: TGCGCCAGCAGCTTCCGACAGGGAGAGCACGAGCAGTACTTC. Encoded protein: CASSFRQGEHEQYF.

The chain recombines TRBV6-6 with TRBJ1-1; 7 nucleotides agree with TRBD1. Looked up from germline, CDR1 is MNHNY and CDR2 is SVGAGI (reference sequence). The CDR3 totals 16 residues. V lost 5 bases and J lost 2; bases outside the gene matches: 11. The DNA for the CDR3 is TGTGCCAGCAGTCCCCTAAGGGGACAGAAAAACACTGAAGCTTTCTTT. Translation: CASSPLRGQKNTEAFF.

V is TRBV6-5 and J is TRBJ2-7, with a possible D match to TRBD1 (5 bases). Trimming left V 0 bases short and J 3 bases short, with 12 bases between. Per the germline V gene, CDR1 is MNHEY and CDR2 is SVGAGI. The CDR3 totals 15 residues. Written as DNA, the CDR3 is TGTGCCAGCAGTTACTCCATCGACAGCTACTACGAGCAGTACTTC. Translating it yields CASSYSIDSYYEQYF.

Points on this clone: This specimen includes other DNA sequences encoding the same CDR3. The chain recombines TRBV5-1 with TRBJ1-2, with 9 bases lining up with TRBD1. The CDR3 length is 13 residues. V was pared by 4 bases and J by 5 bases, with 3 bases of the junction left unmatched. Germline V CDR1 and CDR2: SGHRS, YFSETQ. Here the CDR3 DNA reads TGCGCCAGCAGCCAGGGACAGGGATATGGCTACACCTTC. This translates into CASSQGQGYGYTF. The full variable domain, rest sourced from reference TRBV5-1 and TRBJ1-2, is KAGVTQTPRYLIKTRGQQVTLSCSPISGHRSVSWYQQTPGQGLQFLFEYFSETQRNKGNFPGRFSGRQFSNSRSEMNVSTLELGDSALYLCASSQGQGYGYTFGSGTRLTVV.

The chain uses TRBV19 and TRBJ2-3, with D unresolved. The V end lost 4 bases, the J end lost 3 bases, and 5 bases lay between the germline ends. There are 12 residues in the CDR3. The germline V gene has CDR1 LNHDA and CDR2 SQIVND (reference sequence). The CDR3 DNA reads as TGTGCCAGTAGTAATCAAACAGATACGCAGTATTTT. Its translation is CASSNQTDTQYF.

The rearrangement joins TRBV5-1 to TRBJ2-2; TRBD1 might be the D (6 bases). This CDR3 is built from 15 residues. Trimming took 4 bases from V and 6 from J, leaving 16 bases between them. The germline CDR1 and CDR2 sequences are SGHRS and YFSETQ. The CDR3 loop is CASSIRQDPSGELFF. CDR3 DNA sequence: TGCGCCAGCAGCATACGACAGGATCCCTCCGGGGAGCTGTTTTTT.

V usage is TRBV6-5 and J usage is TRBJ2-7; 7 positions match TRBD1. V shed 5 bases, J shed 2 bases, and the junction held 6 bases outside the gene matches. Germline V gene sequence: CDR1 MNHEY, CDR2 SVGAGI. The CDR3 length is 14 residues. The CDR3 loop reads CASSEYRGTYEQYF. DNA for the CDR3: TGTGCCAGCAGTGAATACAGGGGCACCTACGAGCAGTACTTC.

The V and J genes are TRBV6-6 and TRBJ2-1; D not resolved. The CDR3 consists of 11 residues. The V end lost 4 bases, the J end lost 7 bases, and 5 bases lay between the germline ends. CDR1 is MNHNY, CDR2 SVGAGI, per germline (reference sequence). The CDR3 nucleotides read TGTGCCAGCAGTTCGTTGAATGAGCAGTTCTTC. Protein sequence: CASSSLNEQFF.

This sequence joins TRBV7-9 and TRBJ1-1, with D unclear. Germline CDR1 reads SEHNR; CDR2 reads FQNEAQ (reference sequence). The CDR3 consists of 12 residues. Trimming stripped 5 bases from V and 11 bases from J, with 15 bases between. The CDR3 spells CASSPGPSGAFF. The CDR3 DNA reads as TGTGCCAGCAGCCCGGGCCCATCGGGGGCTTTCTTT. Drawing the rest from reference TRBV7-9 and TRBJ1-1, the complete variable domain is DTGVSQNPRHKITKRGQNVTFRCDPISEHNRLYWYRQTLGQGPEFLTYFQNEAQLEKSRLLSDRFSAERPKGSFSTLEIQRTEQGDSAMYLCASSPGPSGAFFGQGTRLTVV.

The chain is built from TRBV27 and TRBJ2-7; a possible D gene is TRBD1 (5 bases). The CDR3 has 12 amino acids. The germline V and J ends were trimmed by 2 bases and 5 bases, with 7 bases remaining between them. Germline V CDR1 and CDR2: MNHEY, SMNVEV (reference sequence). As DNA, the CDR3 is TGTGCCAGCAGTTTACCGACAGACGAGCAGTACTTC. Its protein product is CASSLPTDEQYF.

The chain combines TRBV5-1 with TRBJ2-1, with 8 bases lining up with TRBD1. Germline CDR1 is SGHRS and CDR2 is YFSETQ. This CDR3 spans 15 amino acids. With V trimmed by 0 bases and J by 3 bases, 2 bases remained unmatched. The CDR3 bases are TGCGCCAGCAGCTTGGTGGGACAGGACTACAATGAGCAGTTCTTC. It codes for CASSLVGQDYNEQFF.

A few counts support this clone. The V gene is TRBV15, the J gene TRBJ1-2, with TRBD1 identical over 7 bases. The CDR3 runs 12 residues. V was pared by 3 bases and J by 7 bases, with 2 bases of the junction left unmatched. Germline assignment: CDR1 LNHNV and CDR2 YYDKDF (reference sequence). The CDR3: CATSSDRVGYTF. The DNA of the CDR3 is TGTGCCACCAGCAGCGACAGGGTTGGCTACACCTTC. Variable domain in full (rest from reference TRBV15 and TRBJ1-2): DAMVIQNPRYQVTQFGKPVTLSCSQTLNHNVMYWYQQKSSQAPKLLFHYYDKDFNNEADTPDNFQSRRPNTSFCFLDIRSPGLGDTAMYLCATSSDRVGYTFGSGTRLTVV.

A few counts support this clone. This chain connects TRBV19 to TRBJ2-7; TRBD2 agrees at 7 bases. CDR3 length: 13 amino acids. The germline CDR1 and CDR2 sequences are LNHDA and SQIVND (reference sequence). Trimming at V came to 7 bases and at J to 2 bases, leaving 5 bases not matched to a gene. The CDR3 sequence is CASMGGGPYEQYF. CDR3 coding DNA: TGTGCCAGTATGGGGGGGGGTCCCTACGAGCAGTACTTC.

The rearrangement links TRBV28 to TRBJ2-6; TRBD1 matches 7 bases. V lost 2 bases and J lost 0; bases outside the gene matches: 7. Germline CDR1 MDHEN, CDR2 SYDVKM. This CDR3 is 18 amino acids long. The CDR3 reads CASSLIQGRVSGANVLTF. As DNA, the CDR3 is TGTGCCAGCAGTTTAATACAGGGGCGAGTCTCTGGGGCCAACGTCCTGACTTTC.

In this sample, this clone turned up once. V usage is TRBV14 and J usage is TRBJ1-1, with a possible D match to TRBD1 (5 bases). Trimming took 4 bases from V and 0 from J, leaving 9 bases between them. Germline values: CDR1 SGHDN, CDR2 FVKESK. The CDR3 covers 14 residues. As DNA, the CDR3 is TGTGCCAGCAGCCCACGACAGCTGAACACTGAAGCTTTCTTT. Amino acid sequence: CASSPRQLNTEAFF.

This clone was seen only a few times. The V and J genes are TRBV4-2 and TRBJ2-7; weak D call: TRBD1 (5 bases). Looked up from germline, CDR1 is LGHNA and CDR2 is YNFKEQ. The length of the CDR3 is 17 residues. V lost 0 bases, J lost 0 bases, and 15 bases lay in between. Here the CDR3 reads CASSQDMGFDSSYEQYF. The CDR3 DNA reads as TGTGCCAGCAGCCAAGATATGGGGTTTGACAGCTCCTACGAGCAGTACTTC.